The source of this T cell receptor (beta chain) is a study of cytomegalovirus exposure and HLA in healthy donors. Overall study findings and caveats: The study listed 164 cytomegalovirus-associated TCR beta chains. The classifier reportedly diagnosed cytomegalovirus status with high specificity and sensitivity.

Sequenced by immunoSEQ multiplex PCR; TCRdb stores in-frame clones only, minus some. The sample shows 200,000 to 250,000 clones, approximately 87% of them seen only once. About this clone: Antigen unknown.

Sequenced material: PBMCs. The clonotype comes from a woman aged 18-29 years in good health and CMV-seronegative.

CDR3 DNA: TGTGCCAGCAGTGAAGGGGGACAGATTTTGGAGACCCAGTACTTC. This gives the protein CASSEGGQILETQYF. The chain employs TRBV2 and TRBJ2-5; 7 bases agree with TRBD1. This CDR3 comprises 15 residues. J was trimmed by 5 bases and V by 1 base; bases with no gene match: 7. Per germline, CDR1 SNHLY and CDR2 FYNNEI.